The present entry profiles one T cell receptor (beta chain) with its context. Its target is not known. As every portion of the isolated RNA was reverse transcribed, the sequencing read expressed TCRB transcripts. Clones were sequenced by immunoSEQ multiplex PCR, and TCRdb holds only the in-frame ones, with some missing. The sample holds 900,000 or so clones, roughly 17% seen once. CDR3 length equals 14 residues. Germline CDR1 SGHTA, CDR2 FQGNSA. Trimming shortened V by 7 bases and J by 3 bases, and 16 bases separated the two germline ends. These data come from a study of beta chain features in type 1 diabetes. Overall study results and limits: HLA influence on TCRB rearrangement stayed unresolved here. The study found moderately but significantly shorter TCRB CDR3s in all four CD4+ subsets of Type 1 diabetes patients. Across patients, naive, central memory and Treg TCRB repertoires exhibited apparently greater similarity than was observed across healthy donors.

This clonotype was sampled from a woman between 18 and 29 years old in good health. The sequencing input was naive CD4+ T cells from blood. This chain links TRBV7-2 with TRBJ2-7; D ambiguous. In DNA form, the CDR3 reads TGTGCCAGCACATTAGTACCCAAGGGCTACGAGCAGTACTTC. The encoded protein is CASTLVPKGYEQYF.